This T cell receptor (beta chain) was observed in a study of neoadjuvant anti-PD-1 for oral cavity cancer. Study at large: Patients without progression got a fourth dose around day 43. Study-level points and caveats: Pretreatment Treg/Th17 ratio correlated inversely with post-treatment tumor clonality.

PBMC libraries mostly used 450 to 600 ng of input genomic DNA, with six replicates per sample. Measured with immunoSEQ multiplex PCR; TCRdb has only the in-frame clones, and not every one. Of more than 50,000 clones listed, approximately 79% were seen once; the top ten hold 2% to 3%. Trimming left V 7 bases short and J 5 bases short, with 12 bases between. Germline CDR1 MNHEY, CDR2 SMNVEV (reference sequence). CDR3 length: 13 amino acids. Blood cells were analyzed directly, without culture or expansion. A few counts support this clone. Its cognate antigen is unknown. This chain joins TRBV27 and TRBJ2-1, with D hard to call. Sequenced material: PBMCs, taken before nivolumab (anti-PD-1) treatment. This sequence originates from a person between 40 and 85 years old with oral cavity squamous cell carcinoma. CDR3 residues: CASIGRSNNEQFF. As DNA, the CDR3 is TGTGCCAGCATCGGGCGGAGCAACAATGAGCAGTTCTTC.